This T cell receptor beta chain was captured by sequencing in a study of blood T cell repertoires in COVID-19 (dated by TCRdb to 2018 to 2021). Background on the whole study: Samples from collaborators originated in the United States, Italy and Spain and spanned both the acute and convalescent phases of COVID-19. The material from the prospective study consisted of cDNA or gDNA derived from T cells, B-cell-depleted T cells, or PBMCs. The dataset comprised deeply sampled blood TCRbeta repertoires from subjects exposed to, actively infected with, or recovered from COVID-19. The repertoires were released in a freely available public database intended as a resource for research on the immune response to SARS-CoV-2. The samples were drawn from the first 160 participants of the ongoing ImmuneRACE study and from 950 to 1,500 subjects provided by 6 global collaborators. The sample metadata nearly always contained a de-identified subject ID, COVID-19 status, age in years and sex. HLA class I and class II types, where available, came from metadata supplied by the sample provider rather than from assay-based typing.

As concerns this clone: It lacks a known antigen. Per-base qualities were not stored, and no clone one base away is much larger.

CDR1 MNHEY and CDR2 SMNVEV were looked up in the germline V gene (reference sequence). V is reduced by 2 bases and J by 5 bases, leaving a spacing of 12 bases between them. The CDR3 numbers 15 residues from cysteine through phenylalanine. Just the 45-base CDR3 DNA is kept, in frame starting at base 1. Findings and caveats that apply to the study as a whole: The amount of clinical and demographic metadata varied by source and participant and was provided uncurated.

TCRbeta CDR3 regions were amplified from genomic DNA by means of the immunoSEQ Assay, a bias-controlled multiplex PCR. On the study's bioinformatics: The number of nucleated cells in each sample was estimated by amplification of reference gene primers within the assay. Sequence reads were collapsed and filtered to measure the absolute abundance of every unique TCRbeta CDR3 rearrangement. For each sample, productive Simpson clonality was calculated as the square root of Simpson's diversity index across productive rearrangements. TCRdb re-hosts the immuneACCESS table, in-frame sequences only. Its copies lack some clones; in the studies checked, an unresolved V gene accounts for under half of them, and the cause for the rest is not known. V, J and clone size derive from that table, while D and trimming were established from the DNA sequence. The sample contains 95,000 to 100,000 clones, approximately 79% of them found a single time. The ten largest make up 15% to 20% of the sample.

The collaborating institutions used their own protocols to collect whole blood in K2EDTA tubes. Collaborator samples were shipped for TCRbeta analysis as frozen whole blood, isolated PBMCs, or DNA extracted from either sample type. The chain is made from TRBV27 and TRBJ2-2; the D gene is perhaps TRBD2, on 5 matching bases. This TCR derives from a woman older than 75 with active or convalescent COVID-19. Sequencing used peripheral blood. The CDR3 protein is CASSLRGRETGELFF. The DNA sequence is as follows: TGTGCCAGCAGTTTACGGGGAAGAGAAACCGGGGAGCTGTTTTTT.